This T cell receptor beta chain originates from a study of blood T cell repertoires in COVID-19 (dated by TCRdb to 2019 to 2021). With regard to the full study: Recovered participants in ImmuneRACE Cohort 3 were defined by two consecutive negative NP/OP PCR tests, clearance by a healthcare professional, or resolution of symptoms. Samples from collaborators originated in the United States, Italy and Spain and spanned both the acute and convalescent phases of COVID-19. The prospective study material was composed of cDNA or gDNA derived from T cells, B-cell-depleted T cells, or PBMCs. Deeply sampled blood TCRbeta repertoires from subjects exposed to, actively infected with, or recovered from COVID-19 were included in the dataset. The repertoires were released in a freely available public database meant as a resource for research on the immune response to SARS-CoV-2. The samples were drawn from the first 160 participants of the ongoing ImmuneRACE study and from 1,254 subjects provided by 6 global collaborators. A de-identified subject ID, COVID-19 status, age in years and sex were almost always included in the sample metadata. HLA class I and class II types, where available, came from metadata supplied by the sample provider rather than from assay-based typing.

Beyond this particular receptor, the publication reports: The amount of clinical and demographic metadata varied by source and participant and was provided uncurated.

V and J are truncated by 0 bases and 1 base respectively, leaving an intervening sequence of 5 bases. CDR3 length: 14 amino acids, cysteine to phenylalanine. CDR3 DNA only is kept here, 42 bases in frame from base 1. According to the germline V gene, CDR1 reads SGHRS and CDR2 reads YFSETQ. This clone was observed a few times. The clone's antigen remains unknown. No clone much larger than this one lies a single base away; base qualities are absent. In the prospective study, participants were roughly 18 to 100 years old, resided in about two dozen geographic areas of the United States, and were enrolled through a virtual design. In the prospective study, participants were assigned to cohorts based on the clinical history participants reported in a screening survey and a study questionnaire. Each participant in the prospective study had whole blood, serum and a nasopharyngeal or oropharyngeal swab collected by mobile phlebotomists. Prospective study participants could optionally give additional blood draws and questionnaires over a roughly two-month period. Before DNA extraction, blood samples from the prospective study were shipped at room temperature or frozen.

The immunoSEQ Assay, a bias-controlled multiplex PCR, was used to amplify TCRbeta CDR3 regions from genomic DNA. In the authors' own workflow: The number of nucleated cells in each sample was estimated by amplification of reference gene primers within the assay. Sequence reads were collapsed and filtered to measure the absolute abundance of every unique TCRbeta CDR3 rearrangement. For each sample, productive Simpson clonality was calculated as the square root of Simpson's diversity index across productive rearrangements. TCRdb provides this immuneACCESS table in a form limited to in-frame rearrangements. Some clones are lacking; in checked studies, under half of them reflect an unresolved V gene, and why the rest are absent is not known. V and J calls and clone size are as listed in that table; D and trimming were resolved from the DNA. Within this sample are about 360,000 clones, with approximately 89% of them counted one time only. 1.5% to 2% of the sample goes to the ten largest clones.

The sequence joins TRBV5-1 to TRBJ1-5, and perhaps TRBD1 as D gene, on 5 matching bases. The source of this sequence is a man aged 40-50 years in a cohort exposed to, infected with or recovered from COVID-19 (not recorded which). The sequenced sample was PBMCs or T cells enriched from blood (not recorded which). The CDR3 reads CASSLEGSNQPQHF. The nucleotide sequence is TGCGCCAGCAGCTTGGAGGGGAGCAATCAGCCCCAGCATTTT.